This TCR beta chain comes out of a study of shared T cell receptors in the human thymus. This CDR3 is 13 amino acids long. Germline V gives CDR1 SNHLY, CDR2 FYNNEI. The V gene lost 6 bases and the J gene lost 7 bases, with 13 bases spanning the gap. Clones were sequenced by immunoSEQ multiplex PCR, and TCRdb holds only the in-frame ones, with some missing. Of about 730,000 clones in the sample, 70% to 90% are singletons; the top ten hold roughly 0.01%. This sample also appeared in a second study, on human thymus T cells. From that paper: Corrective surgery for congenital heart defects was being performed on the healthy Finnish infants who were the donors. From resections taken during corrective heart surgery, the thymus tissue was obtained. Repertoires sampled from thymus and blood appeared biased in V and J gene usage. Related research described thymic repertoires that were highly overlapping among unrelated individuals.

Sequencing input: thymocytes. The V and J genes are TRBV2 and TRBJ1-5, with D possibly matching TRBD1 (5 bases). The receptor comes from a girl under two years old with a congenital heart defect. CDR3 in amino acids: CASSRDSWQPQHF. CDR3 DNA: TGTGCCAGCAGCAGGGACTCTTGGCAGCCCCAGCATTTT.